Presented here are 18 T cell receptor beta chains from one specimen sequenced in a study of shared clonotypes between healthy human individuals. The data were produced by immunoSEQ multiplex PCR, yet TCRdb's version contains in-frame clones alone and is incomplete. Of around 79,000 clones in the sample, roughly three fifths are singletons; the top ten hold over 50%. The specimen was memory CD8+ T cells sorted from blood. The sample's subset: CD45RO+ cells pooled with CCR7-negative TemRA cells. The receptor set was obtained from a man in his thirties or forties in good health.

The J gene is TRBJ2-1, the V gene TRBV19, with a tentative D call TRBD2 (5 bases). V was trimmed by 5 bases and J by 0 bases, leaving 20 bases between them. Per the germline V gene, CDR1 is LNHDA and CDR2 is SQIVND (reference sequence). CDR3 length equals 18 residues. The CDR3 DNA reads TGTGCCAGTAGTTCTCCCGAGGGAGACCTTCTCTCCTACAATGAGCAGTTCTTC. Translated, it gives CASSSPEGDLLSYNEQFF.

Remarks on this clone: At one end the junction does not follow the germline gene, possibly because of a read error. The rearrangement joins TRBV29-1 to TRBJ2-1, with 10 bases lining up with TRBD2. CDR3 length: 12 amino acids. From germline, CDR1 is SQVTM and CDR2 ANQGSEA. The CDR3 loop reads CSLEREGSEQFF. In DNA form, the CDR3 reads TGCAGCCTTGAGCGGGAGGGAAGTGAGCAGTTCTTC.

The chain combines TRBV5-1 with TRBJ2-7; D is perhaps TRBD2 (6 bases). CDR1 is SGHRS and CDR2 is YFSETQ in the germline V gene. The CDR3 is 13 residues long. Trimming took off 2 bases at V and 6 bases at J, with 12 bases between the two ends. In DNA form, the CDR3 reads TGCGCCAGCAGCTTCTTCGCGGGATCCGAGCAGTACTTC. This encodes CASSFFAGSEQYF.

The chain is built from TRBV21-1 and TRBJ2-7; the D call TRBD2 from the table was never checked on the DNA. TRBV21-1 is a recognized pseudogene. The CDR3 has 20 residues. The CDR3 coding sequence is TGTGCCAGCAGCAAAGGACTAGCGGGGAAACCCCTCTCAGTTTCCTACGAGCAGTACTTC. It yields the protein CASSKGLAGKPLSVSYEQYF.

This clone was detected only a few times. This rearrangement joins TRBV14 to TRBJ2-1; D perhaps matches TRBD2 (6 bases). V was shortened by 1 base and J by 7 bases, with 11 bases between the two germline ends. The CDR3 length is 14 residues. CDR1 is SGHDN, CDR2 FVKESK, per germline. CDR3 sequence: CASSQVGGKNEQFF. The CDR3 DNA reads as TGTGCCAGCAGCCAAGTTGGAGGGAAGAATGAGCAGTTCTTC. The full variable domain, with the rest looked up from reference TRBV14 and TRBJ2-1, is EAGVTQFPSHSVIEKGQTVTLRCDPISGHDNLYWYRRVMGKEIKFLLHFVKESKQDESGMPNNRFLAERTGGTYSTLKVQPAELEDSGVYFCASSQVGGKNEQFFGPGTRLTVL.

This clone was recorded a few times. This chain's CDR3 is CASSLAPSVADLKLSSYNEQFF. The DNA of the CDR3 is TGTGCCAGCAGCTTAGCGCCGAGTGTAGCGGACTTAAAACTAAGCTCCTACAATGAGCAGTTCTTC. The chain couples TRBV7-8 to TRBJ2-1; D perhaps matches TRBD2 (6 bases). The CDR3 totals 22 residues. The germline CDR1 and CDR2 sequences are SGHVS and FQNEAQ. Deletions cut 0 bases from V and 0 bases from J, with 27 bases between.

This rearrangement joins TRBV5-4 to TRBJ2-3, with 7 bases identical to TRBD2. The trim removed 9 bases at V and 2 bases at J, leaving 9 bases unmatched. CDR1 SGHNT and CDR2 YYREEE come from the germline V gene (reference sequence). There are 14 residues in the CDR3. The CDR3 DNA reads as TGTGCCACGATGGTGGGAGGGGCCACAGATACGCAGTATTTT. It yields the protein CATMVGGATDTQYF.

The chain carries TRBV11-2 and TRBJ2-2, with 9 bases matching TRBD2. The CDR3 contains 15 residues. Germline loops: CDR1 SGHAT, CDR2 FQNNGV. V trimming: 1 base; J trimming: 5 bases; junction bases outside the gene matches: 2. This CDR3 reads CASSLGLAGTGELFF. The CDR3 nucleotides read TGTGCCAGCAGCTTAGGGCTAGCGGGGACCGGGGAGCTGTTTTTT.

The J gene is TRBJ2-7, the V gene TRBV27; D is perhaps TRBD1 or TRBD2 (5 bases each). Looked up from germline, CDR1 is MNHEY and CDR2 is SMNVEV (reference sequence). The CDR3 extends over 14 amino acids. V lost 5 bases and J lost 2, with 13 bases in between. Here the CDR3 DNA reads TGTGCCAGCAGTCCCCAGGGTAGCGCCTACGAGCAGTACTTC. This translates into CASSPQGSAYEQYF.

This clone was counted at least ten times. The chain joins TRBV29-1 to TRBJ2-2; TRBD1 aligns across 8 bases. The CDR3 runs to 13 residues. Losses at the gene ends were 4 bases for V and 8 bases for J; bases not matched to a gene: 6. Germline assignment: CDR1 SQVTM and CDR2 ANQGSEA. The DNA of the CDR3 is TGCAGCGTTGTGGACAGGGAGGCGGGGGAGCTGTTTTTT. Translation gives CSVVDREAGELFF.

This chain uses TRBV7-5 with TRBJ2-1. TRBV7-5 is reported as a pseudogene. The CDR3 extends over 13 amino acids. In DNA form, the CDR3 reads TGTGCCAGCAGCGTAACGATGGGGAATGAGCAGTTCTTC. Translation gives CASSVTMGNEQFF.

V is TRBV9 and J is TRBJ2-5; D is unclear. Germline-derived CDR1 and CDR2 are SGDLS and YYNGEE. The CDR3 has 14 amino acids. Between the trimmed V and J ends, which lost 0 bases and 0 bases, there was a span of 6 bases. The CDR3 nucleotides read TGTGCCAGCAGCGTAGAACCTGACCAAGAGACCCAGTACTTC. It is translated as CASSVEPDQETQYF.

The rearrangement uses TRBV19 and TRBJ2-3; TRBD1 aligns across 8 bases. The V gene's germline CDR1 is LNHDA and CDR2 SQIVND (reference sequence). The V segment lost 4 bases and the J segment 11 bases; nucleotides outside the gene matches: 14. This CDR3 region has 15 residues. CDR3 DNA: TGTGCCAGTAGTAAAGGACAGGGTTCTTCCATGGGGCAGTATTTT. Translating it yields CASSKGQGSSMGQYF.

This sequence joins TRBV27 and TRBJ2-3; 8 bases map to TRBD2. The germline CDR1 and CDR2 sequences are MNHEY and SMNVEV (reference sequence). The ends lost 6 bases at V and 3 bases at J; junction bases unmatched: 5. The CDR3 is made up of 14 amino acids. The CDR3 DNA sequence: TGTGCCAGCAGCGAACTAGCGGCAACAGATACGCAGTATTTT. Encoded protein: CASSELAATDTQYF.

This chain connects TRBV19 to TRBJ1-4, with D maybe TRBD1 (6 bases). The V end lost 5 bases, the J end lost 7 bases, and 17 bases lay between the germline ends. This CDR3 region has 15 residues. Germline CDR1 is LNHDA and CDR2 is SQIVND (reference sequence). CDR3 sequence reads: CASSPSTGPTEKLFF. DNA of the CDR3: TGTGCCAGTAGTCCATCGACAGGACCCACTGAAAAACTGTTTTTT.

This clone was found once. The rearrangement uses TRBV7-8 and TRBJ2-3, with TRBD2 matching over 12 bases. Germline V lookup: CDR1 SGHVS, CDR2 FQNEAQ. This CDR3 comprises 16 residues. V lost 7 bases to trimming and J lost 5 bases; unmatched junction nucleotides: 10. This chain's CDR3 is CASKLLPGLAGDTQYF. The CDR3 DNA sequence: TGTGCCAGCAAGCTCCTTCCGGGACTAGCGGGAGATACGCAGTATTTT. Full variable domain (outside the CDR3, taken from reference TRBV7-8 and TRBJ2-3): GAGVSQSPRYKVAKRGQDVALRCDPISGHVSLFWYQQALGQGPEFLTYFQNEAQLDKSGLPSDRFFAERPEGSVSTLKIQRTQQEDSAVYLCASKLLPGLAGDTQYFGPGTRLTVL.

This clone was picked up one time. The chain recombines TRBV6-5 with TRBJ2-2; D might be TRBD2 (5 bases). Germline CDR1 is MNHEY and CDR2 is SVGAGI. Trimming removed 5 bases from V and 0 bases from J, with 10 bases in between. The CDR3 totals 15 residues. The CDR3 spells CASSLFGANTGELFF. CDR3 DNA: TGTGCCAGCAGTCTCTTCGGGGCGAACACCGGGGAGCTGTTTTTT.

The chain joins TRBV5-4 to TRBJ2-1; the D gene is possibly TRBD1 (6 bases). Per the germline V gene, CDR1 is SGHNT and CDR2 is YYREEE (reference sequence). Trimming removed 3 bases at V and 5 bases at J, with 15 bases between. The CDR3 is 15 residues long. The CDR3 nucleotides are TGTGCCAGCAGCTCACCCGGGACAAAAGACAATGAGCAGTTCTTC. Protein product: CASSSPGTKDNEQFF.